This T cell receptor beta chain originates from a study of PD-L1 blockade in urothelial cancer. Findings and caveats of the study: Greater 3-week expansion of tumor-associated blood clones was recorded for durable-benefit patients.

Measured with immunoSEQ multiplex PCR; TCRdb has only the in-frame clones, and not every one. This table has 95,000 to 150,000 clones, around 86% appearing once. Described time point: peripheral blood 6 weeks after treatment start. Sample contribution per patient ranged from 1 to 8, covering pretreatment and on-treatment. On this clone itself: The antigen is not known.

CDR1 and CDR2 from the germline V gene are SEHNR and FQNEAQ (reference sequence). The CDR3 is 16 residues long. Germline trimming cut 4 bases from V and 9 bases from J; bases unmatched to any gene: 9. Material: PBMCs, obtained around atezolizumab (anti-PD-L1) treatment. This TCR was sampled from a man between 50 and 59 years old with urothelial cancer. The chain recombines TRBV7-9 with TRBJ2-1; TRBD2 matches at 13 bases. Here the CDR3 reads CASSSQLAGGLVEQFF. The CDR3 DNA reads as TGTGCCAGCAGCTCCCAACTAGCGGGAGGGCTGGTTGAGCAGTTCTTC.